These T cell receptor beta chains were read from a single sample in a study of blood T cell repertoires in COVID-19. Using immunoSEQ multiplex PCR, the repertoire was profiled, and TCRdb retains in-frame clones only, with some absent. There are approximately 180,000 clones in the sample; over 75% occur only once, and about 0.54% lies in the top ten. Sample: peripheral blood. These receptors were taken from a man between 50 and 59 years old with acute or convalescent COVID-19. Both conserved end residues are part of each CDR3. Each record gives: clone size, J gene, D gene, V gene, CDR3 protein, CDR3 DNA. A D gene is named only where the DNA matches it firmly. Only some rows state a clone size, as once, few, many or a class for expanded clones.

>.|TRBJ1-6|TRBD1|TRBV28
CASRAGTAYNSPLHF
TGTGCCAGCAGAGCTGGGACAGCCTATAATTCACCCCTCCACTTT
>.|TRBJ1-4|.|TRBV7-2
CASSLVAGVEKLFF
TGTGCCAGCAGCTTAGTAGCCGGAGTCGAAAAACTGTTTTTT
>.|TRBJ2-1|TRBD1|TRBV10-3
CAISDHDDRGNEQFF
TGTGCCATCAGTGATCACGATGACAGGGGAAATGAGCAGTTCTTC
>.|TRBJ2-1|TRBD2|TRBV6-5
CASSLAGARPNEQFF
TGTGCCAGCAGTCTAGCGGGAGCCCGCCCCAATGAGCAGTTCTTC
>once|TRBJ2-3|.|TRBV5-1
CASSLAKPGYSTDTQYF
TGCGCCAGCAGCTTGGCGAAACCAGGGTATAGCACAGATACGCAGTATTTT
>.|TRBJ2-3|.|TRBV12-5
CASGLVPDGTLEADTQYF
TGTGCTAGTGGTTTGGTACCGGACGGGACACTTGAGGCAGATACGCAGTATTTT
>once|TRBJ1-5|.|TRBV6-1
CASSEAASVLGWEANQPQHF
TGTGCCAGCAGTGAAGCGGCCTCGGTACTAGGGTGGGAGGCCAATCAGCCCCAGCATTTT
>.|TRBJ2-5|.|TRBV5-4
CASSRGAEGVETQYF
TGTGCCAGCAGCCGGGGAGCGGAGGGCGTCGAGACCCAGTACTTC
>few|TRBJ1-2|.|TRBV10-3
CAISGESRDGYTF
TGTGCCATCAGTGGGGAATCGAGGGATGGCTACACCTTC
>.|TRBJ1-1|.|TRBV7-9
CASRGQLANTEAFF
TGTGCCAGCAGAGGACAGCTCGCGAACACTGAAGCTTTCTTT
>.|TRBJ2-1|TRBD2|TRBV18
CASSRTSGIWEQFF
TGTGCCAGCTCACGGACTAGCGGGATCTGGGAGCAGTTCTTC
>.|TRBJ2-7|TRBD2|TRBV15
CATSRAGGAYEQYF
TGTGCCACCAGCAGAGCGGGGGGGGCCTACGAGCAGTACTTC
>.|TRBJ2-3|.|TRBV6-6
CASSIQGADTQYF
TGTGCCAGCAGTATACAGGGTGCAGATACGCAGTATTTT
>once|TRBJ2-5|.|TRBV7-3
CASSFLLADSQETQYF
TGTGCCAGCAGCTTTCTTCTAGCGGACAGCCAAGAGACCCAGTACTTC
>.|TRBJ2-3|TRBD2|TRBV9
CASSPSTSGLSTDTQYF
TGTGCCAGCAGCCCCTCGACTAGCGGTTTGAGCACAGATACGCAGTATTTT
>.|TRBJ1-1|TRBD1|TRBV18
CASSLGITGATEAFF
TGTGCCAGCTCGCTTGGGATCACAGGGGCCACTGAAGCTTTCTTT
>.|TRBJ1-2|TRBD1|TRBV6-5
CASSPGQGAGGYTF
TGTGCCAGCAGCCCGGGACAGGGGGCGGGCGGCTACACCTTC
>.|TRBJ1-6|TRBD1|TRBV7-9
CASSLQGQTNSPLHF
TGTGCCAGCAGCCTGCAGGGACAGACAAATTCACCCCTCCACTTT
>once|TRBJ1-1|.|TRBV28
CASSLGASNMNTEAFF
TGTGCCAGCAGTTTGGGGGCCAGCAACATGAACACTGAAGCTTTCTTT
>.|TRBJ2-7|.|TRBV7-3
CASSPRGGRVNEQYF
TGTGCCAGCAGCCCAAGGGGCGGCAGGGTTAACGAGCAGTACTTC
>.|TRBJ1-1|.|TRBV29-1
CSVKEDPGTEAFF
TGCAGCGTGAAAGAAGATCCGGGCACTGAAGCTTTCTTT
>.|TRBJ1-5|.|TRBV19
CASSDYQGLGNQPQHF
TGTGCCAGTAGCGACTACCAGGGGCTTGGGAATCAGCCCCAGCATTTT
>few|TRBJ1-3|.|TRBV28
CASSLVVGGSGNTIYF
TGTGCCAGCAGTTTAGTGGTCGGGGGATCGGGAAACACCATATATTTT
>.|TRBJ1-5|TRBD1|TRBV19
CASGGTGGNQPQHF
TGTGCCAGTGGGGGGACAGGGGGCAATCAGCCCCAGCATTTT
>.|TRBJ2-5|TRBD1|TRBV29-1
CSVHRGRETQYF
TGCAGCGTCCACAGGGGGCGGGAGACCCAGTACTTC
>.|TRBJ2-3|.|TRBV9
CASSVAQGHTDTQYF
TGTGCCAGCAGCGTAGCCCAGGGACACACAGATACGCAGTATTTT
>once|TRBJ2-3|TRBD2|TRBV3-1/TRBV3-2
CASSQDPPSGRPDTQYF
TGTGCCAGCAGCCAAGATCCTCCTAGCGGGAGACCGGATACGCAGTATTTT
>.|TRBJ2-1|TRBD2|TRBV7-3
CASSLGTSGSPHNEQFF
TGTGCCAGCAGCCTTGGGACTAGCGGGAGTCCCCACAATGAGCAGTTCTTC
>.|TRBJ2-3|.|TRBV5-1
CASSLNGEPPDTQYF
TGCGCCAGCAGCTTGAATGGGGAGCCCCCAGATACGCAGTATTTT
>.|TRBJ2-3|.|TRBV7-3
CASSFGPASTDTQYF
TGTGCCAGCAGCTTTGGCCCCGCTAGCACAGATACGCAGTATTTT
>.|TRBJ2-5|.|TRBV27
CASSLTTRGRQETQYF
TGTGCCAGCAGTTTAACAACCAGGGGGAGGCAAGAGACCCAGTACTTC
>.|TRBJ1-1|.|TRBV12-3/TRBV12-4
CASSAGAKTAFF
TGTGCCAGCAGCGCGGGGGCCAAGACAGCTTTCTTT
>.|TRBJ2-7|.|TRBV19
CASSLTGSYEQYF
TGTGCCAGTAGCCTAACAGGGTCCTACGAGCAGTACTTC
>.|TRBJ2-1|TRBD2|TRBV12-3/TRBV12-4
CASSDRAGGQFF
TGTGCCAGCAGCGACCGAGCGGGGGGGCAGTTCTTC
>once|TRBJ2-1|.|TRBV9
CASSVAAGYIEQFF
TGTGCCAGCAGCGTAGCAGCAGGGTATATTGAGCAGTTCTTC
>few|TRBJ1-1|TRBD1|TRBV7-9
CASSPSGGAGTEAFF
TGTGCCAGCAGCCCATCAGGGGGCGCTGGGACTGAAGCTTTCTTT
>.|TRBJ2-7|.|TRBV10-3
CAISESFPYEQYF
TGTGCCATCAGTGAGAGCTTTCCCTACGAGCAGTACTTC
>once|TRBJ1-3|TRBD1|TRBV6-1
CASSEAPQGAGNTIYF
TGTGCCAGCAGTGAAGCGCCCCAGGGGGCGGGAAACACCATATATTTT
>.|TRBJ1-2|.|TRBV28
CASSPPGYYGYTF
TGTGCCAGCAGCCCTCCAGGGTACTATGGCTACACCTTC
>.|TRBJ1-1|.|TRBV3-1/TRBV3-2
CASSQERIANTEAFF
TGTGCCAGCAGCCAAGAGCGGATCGCGAACACTGAAGCTTTCTTT
>.|TRBJ2-3|TRBD2|TRBV5-4
CASSPSGRALTDTQYF
TGTGCCAGCAGCCCTAGCGGGAGGGCCCTAACAGATACGCAGTATTTT
>.|TRBJ1-5|TRBD1|TRBV6-5
CASRDGGGHQPQHF
TGTGCCAGCAGGGACGGAGGGGGCCATCAGCCCCAGCATTTT
>once|TRBJ2-7|TRBD1|TRBV2
CASSDGTGSYEQYF
TGTGCCAGCAGCGACGGGACAGGCTCCTACGAGCAGTACTTC
>.|TRBJ2-1|.|TRBV5-1
CASSQEVSYNEQFF
TGCGCCAGCAGCCAGGAGGTCTCCTACAATGAGCAGTTCTTC